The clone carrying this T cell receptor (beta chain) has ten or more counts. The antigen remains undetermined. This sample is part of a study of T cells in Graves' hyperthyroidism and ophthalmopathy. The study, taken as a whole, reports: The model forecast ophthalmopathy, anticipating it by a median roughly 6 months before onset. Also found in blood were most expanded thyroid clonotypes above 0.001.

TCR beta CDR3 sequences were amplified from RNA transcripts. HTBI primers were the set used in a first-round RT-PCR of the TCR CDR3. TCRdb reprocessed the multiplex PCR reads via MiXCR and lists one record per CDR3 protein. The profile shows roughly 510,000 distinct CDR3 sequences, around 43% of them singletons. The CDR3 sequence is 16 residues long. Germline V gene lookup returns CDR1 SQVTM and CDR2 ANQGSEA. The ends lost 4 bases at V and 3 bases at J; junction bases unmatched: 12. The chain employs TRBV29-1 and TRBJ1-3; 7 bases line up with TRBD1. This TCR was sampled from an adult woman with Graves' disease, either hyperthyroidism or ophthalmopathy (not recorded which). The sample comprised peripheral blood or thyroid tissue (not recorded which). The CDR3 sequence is CSVGGSRTGGGNTIYF. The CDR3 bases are TGCAGCGTTGGGGGATCGCGGACAGGAGGTGGAAACACCATATATTTT. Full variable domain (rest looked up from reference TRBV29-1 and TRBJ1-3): SAVISQKPSRDICQRGTSLTIQCQVDSQVTMMFWYRQQPGQSLTLIATANQGSEATYESGFVIDKFPISRPNLTFSTLTVSNMSPEDSSIYLCSVGGSRTGGGNTIYFGEGSWLTVV.